This passage covers 18 T cell receptor beta chains from one sample sequenced in a study of identifying expanded T cells in peripheral blood. TCRdb keeps only in-frame clones here, not all; method: immunoSEQ multiplex PCR. The data show about 98,000 clones, roughly 88% seen once. The sample was blood. These receptors were taken from a person between 18 and 75 years old in good health.

This clone occurred once. The rearrangement links TRBV4-2 to TRBJ1-4; D gene ambiguous. Looked up from germline, CDR1 is LGHNA and CDR2 is YNFKEQ. Trimming stripped 5 bases from V and 0 bases from J, with 10 bases between. The CDR3 contains 15 residues. Written as DNA, the CDR3 is TGTGCCAGCAGCGGACCTTCCGCAACTAATGAAAAACTGTTTTTT. Its translation: CASSGPSATNEKLFF.

This clone was seen more than once but under ten times. The chain carries TRBV11-3 and TRBJ2-7, with 7 bases lining up with TRBD2. Germline loops: CDR1 SGHNT, CDR2 YENEEA. With V trimmed by 0 bases and J by 4 bases, 9 bases remained unmatched. The CDR3 covers 16 residues. The CDR3 sequence is CASSLDRGRERYEQYF. The CDR3 DNA sequence: TGTGCCAGCAGCTTAGATCGAGGGCGGGAGAGATACGAGCAGTACTTC.

CDR3 bases: TGTGCCAGCAGCTCCCGGCTGCCGGGGGAGGGGCCTGAAGCTTTCTTT. It codes for CASSSRLPGEGPEAFF. The chain recombines TRBV5-4 with TRBJ1-1; tentatively, D is TRBD1 (5 bases). This CDR3 spans 16 amino acids. Between the trimmed V and J ends, which lost 3 bases and 6 bases, there was a span of 21 bases. Germline CDR1 is SGHNT and CDR2 is YYREEE (reference sequence).

This clone is categorized as medium-sized. This CDR3 reads CASSPAGSSGNTIYF. CDR3 in DNA: TGTGCCAGCAGCCCCGCAGGGAGCTCTGGAAACACCATATATTTT. The chain couples TRBV7-9 to TRBJ1-3; possibly TRBD1 for D (5 bases). Trimming took off 5 bases at V and 0 bases at J, with 11 bases between the two ends. The CDR3 spans 15 residues. CDR1 and CDR2 from the germline V gene are SEHNR and FQNEAQ (reference sequence).

The chain is built from TRBV7-8 and TRBJ1-1; maybe TRBD1 (5 bases). This CDR3 is built from 14 residues. Germline CDR1 reads SGHVS; CDR2 reads FQNEAQ. V lost 2 bases and J 3 bases, leaving 10 bases between the germline ends. The CDR3 here is CASSLYTGHTEAFF. CDR3 bases: TGTGCCAGCAGCTTATACACGGGACACACTGAAGCTTTCTTT.

V is TRBV7-3 and J is TRBJ2-1; tentative D call: TRBD1 (6 bases). V was pared by 5 bases and J by 7 bases, with 9 bases between. CDR3 size: 12 residues. The germline V gene encodes CDR1 SGHTA and CDR2 FQGTGA. CDR3 coding DNA: TGTGCCAGCAGCCCCACAGGGAATGAGCAGTTCTTC. The encoded protein is CASSPTGNEQFF.

This clone showed up just once. This chain uses TRBV6-5 with TRBJ2-3, with 10 bases lining up with TRBD2. The CDR3 contains 16 residues. V was pared by 2 bases and J by 4 bases, with 6 bases of the junction left unmatched. The V gene's germline CDR1 is MNHEY and CDR2 SVGAGI. CDR3 residues: CASSYSLAGGSDTQYF. CDR3 bases: TGTGCCAGCAGTTACAGTTTAGCGGGGGGCTCAGATACGCAGTATTTT.

The gene calls are TRBV6-6 and TRBJ1-4, with TRBD1 matching over 7 bases. The CDR3 spans 13 residues. The ends lost 2 bases at V and 8 bases at J; junction bases unmatched: 2. Germline lookup yields CDR1 MNHNY and CDR2 SVGAGI (reference sequence). The DNA for the CDR3 is TGTGCCAGCAGTTACCAGGACAGGGAAAAACTGTTTTTT. Translation: CASSYQDREKLFF.

V usage is TRBV6-6 and J usage is TRBJ2-5, with 9 bases lining up with TRBD1. The trim removed 7 bases at V and 4 bases at J, leaving 13 bases unmatched. From germline, CDR1 is MNHNY and CDR2 SVGAGI (reference sequence). The CDR3 is 16 amino acids. The CDR3 DNA reads TGTGCCAGCAAGAGTTTCGGGGACAGGGAACGAGAGACCCAGTACTTC. Its protein product is CASKSFGDRERETQYF.

This rearrangement joins TRBV10-1 to TRBJ2-5; a possible D gene is TRBD1 (7 bases). The CDR3 loop spans 14 amino acids. Germline values: CDR1 WNHNN, CDR2 SYGVQD (reference sequence). Trimming took off 0 bases at V and 5 bases at J, with 10 bases between the two ends. The CDR3 nucleotides are TGCGCCAGCAGTGAGTCGACAGGGAGGGAGACCCAGTACTTC. The encoded protein is CASSESTGRETQYF.

This chain links TRBV7-3 with TRBJ2-3; D is unresolved. This CDR3 has 14 residues. The V and J ends lost 1 base and 2 bases respectively, with 7 bases between them. CDR1 is SGHTA and CDR2 is FQGTGA in the germline V gene. The CDR3: CASSLNTVTDTQYF. The CDR3 nucleotides read TGTGCCAGCAGCTTAAATACAGTCACAGATACGCAGTATTTT.

DNA for the CDR3: TGCGCCAGCAGCTTGTTGCAGGGTGGGGACACTGAAGCTTTCTTT. Translated: CASSLLQGGDTEAFF. The chain carries TRBV5-1 and TRBJ1-1, with a tentative D call TRBD1 (5 bases). CDR1 SGHRS and CDR2 YFSETQ come from the germline V gene. The CDR3 length is 15 residues. V was clipped by 1 base and J by 3 bases, with 13 bases between them.

The chain combines TRBV10-3 with TRBJ1-3, with TRBD1 matching over 7 bases. V was clipped by 10 bases and J by 2 bases; unmatched bases: 2. From germline, CDR1 is ENHRY and CDR2 SYGVKD. The CDR3 consists of 12 residues. The CDR3 DNA sequence: TGTGCCAGCCAGGGGGCTGGAAACACCATATATTTT. This encodes CASQGAGNTIYF.

The CDR3 DNA is TGTGCCAGCAGTACAAGGGGTGGCTACACCTTC. It encodes CASSTRGGYTF. V and J are TRBV2 and TRBJ1-2; D possibly corresponds to TRBD1 (5 bases). Germline assignment: CDR1 SNHLY and CDR2 FYNNEI. V was clipped by 5 bases and J by 7 bases, with 8 bases between them. The CDR3 sequence is 11 residues long.

This chain uses TRBV27 with TRBJ2-7, with a tentative D call TRBD1 (6 bases). Trimming cost V 11 bases and J 1 base, with 12 bases left between them. From germline, CDR1 is MNHEY and CDR2 SMNVEV (reference sequence). This CDR3 has 12 residues. CDR3 in amino acids: CARQDSSYEQYF. In DNA, the CDR3 is TGTGCCCGACAGGACAGTTCCTACGAGCAGTACTTC.

The chain couples TRBV5-6 to TRBJ2-3; 8 bases are shared with TRBD2. There are 15 residues in the CDR3. With V trimmed by 3 bases and J by 5 bases, 8 bases remained unmatched. Germline CDR1 reads SGHDT; CDR2 reads YYEEEE. CDR3: CASSSTSGRLDTQYF. The CDR3 DNA is TGTGCCAGCAGCTCGACGAGCGGGAGATTAGATACGCAGTATTTT.

This CDR3 is CASSPPVGEQFF. In DNA, the CDR3 is TGTGCCAGCAGCCCCCCTGTGGGTGAGCAGTTCTTC. The J gene is TRBJ2-1, the V gene TRBV5-4; no firm D call. V was trimmed by 4 bases and J by 9 bases, leaving 11 bases between them. The CDR3 totals 12 residues. CDR1 SGHNT and CDR2 YYREEE come from the germline V gene (reference sequence).

This clone was counted once. This rearrangement joins TRBV12-5 to TRBJ2-1; no firm D call. CDR3 length: 13 residues. The V end was cut by 1 base, the J end by 12 bases, with 13 bases between. The germline gives CDR1 LGHNT, CDR2 FRNRAP. CDR3 sequence reads: CASGLDNAPMQFF. DNA of the CDR3: TGTGCTAGTGGTTTGGATAATGCGCCGATGCAGTTCTTC.